Each of the 20 T cell receptor beta chains below was sequenced from the same sample in a study of monozygotic twins with inflammatory bowel disease. For each CDR3 protein, TCRdb gives one entry from its re-call of the 5' RACE reads, without DNA. In total, the table holds some 200,000 distinct CDR3 sequences. The specimen sequenced was blood. Receptor source: a human donor with ulcerative colitis or Crohn's disease, or a healthy co-twin of an affected twin (not recorded which).

The chain couples TRBV5-6 to TRBJ2-1; the D gene TCRdb calls, TRBD1, cannot be checked with no DNA. The germline V gene has CDR1 SGHDT and CDR2 YYEEEE. The CDR3 is 16 amino acids. The CDR3 loop reads CASSLARDRASLEQFF.

The chain has TRBV19 and TRBJ2-1; no DNA is available, so the TRBD1 call from TCRdb remains unchecked. The CDR3 spans 15 residues. CDR1 is LNHDA and CDR2 is SQIVND in the germline V gene (reference sequence). The CDR3 reads CASSPIGQGGNEQFF.

The rearrangement joins TRBV19 to TRBJ1-2; the TRBD1 assignment by TCRdb is unverifiable without DNA. Germline V lookup: CDR1 LNHDA, CDR2 SQIVND (reference sequence). The CDR3 loop spans 13 amino acids. The CDR3 protein is CASSRGQFYGYTF.

CDR3: CASSEGLGRNTEAFF. The chain joins TRBV6-1 to TRBJ1-1; TCRdb's D call of TRBD1 is untestable without DNA. CDR1 and CDR2 (germline): MNHNS, SASEGT. CDR3 length equals 15 residues.

V gene TRBV15 combines with J gene TRBJ2-3; TCRdb returns TRBD1, unconfirmable since there is no DNA. This CDR3 region has 17 residues. Germline CDR1 is LNHNV and CDR2 is YYDKDF (reference sequence). CDR3: CATSRQGSKAGTDTQYF.

This chain uses TRBV6-1 with TRBJ2-7; TCRdb's D call of TRBD2 is untestable without DNA. The germline CDR1 and CDR2 sequences are MNHNS and SASEGT. CDR3 length equals 15 residues. The CDR3 loop reads CASSVLAGGGNEQYF.

The V gene is TRBV7-8, the J gene TRBJ2-1; TCRdb lists TRBD2, though no DNA is available to test this call. Germline-derived CDR1 and CDR2 are SGHVS and FQNEAQ. The CDR3 contains 17 residues. The CDR3 reads CASSLPPGLAVYNEQFF. Using reference TRBV7-8 and TRBJ2-1 for the parts outside the CDR3, the full variable domain is GAGVSQSPRYKVAKRGQDVALRCDPISGHVSLFWYQQALGQGPEFLTYFQNEAQLDKSGLPSDRFFAERPEGSVSTLKIQRTQQEDSAVYLCASSLPPGLAVYNEQFFGPGTRLTVL.

The chain combines TRBV29-1 with TRBJ1-1. Germline V gene sequence: CDR1 SQVTM, CDR2 ANQGSEA. The CDR3 loop spans 13 amino acids. CDR3 sequence: CSVEAWGNTEAFF.

The chain carries TRBV7-2 and TRBJ2-7; checking the TCRdb D call of TRBD1 is not possible without DNA. CDR3 length: 13 amino acids. The germline CDR1 and CDR2 sequences are SGHTA and FQGNSA. The CDR3 reads CASSSRARYEQYF.

The chain joins TRBV6-2 or TRBV6-3 to TRBJ1-5. Germline CDR1 is MNHEY and CDR2 is SVGEGT. The CDR3 has 15 residues. The CDR3 sequence is CASSYATAYDQPQHF.

The rearrangement links TRBV5-1 to TRBJ2-7; TCRdb designates TRBD2, a call that cannot be tested without DNA. The CDR3 totals 15 residues. The germline gives CDR1 SGHRS, CDR2 YFSETQ. This CDR3 reads CASSLGTSLSYEQYF.

The chain joins TRBV5-6 to TRBJ2-5; the TCRdb call, TRBD2, lacks DNA for checking. CDR1 is SGHDT and CDR2 is YYEEEE in the germline V gene. This CDR3 has 16 residues. The CDR3 loop is CASSLVSSGPQETQYF.

The chain joins TRBV7-8 to TRBJ1-5; TCRdb returns TRBD1, unconfirmable since there is no DNA. Looked up from germline, CDR1 is SGHVS and CDR2 is FQNEAQ. This CDR3 comprises 15 residues. The CDR3 sequence: CASSLGQGANQPQHF.

The V gene is TRBV20-1, the J gene TRBJ2-3; the D call of TRBD1 rests on TCRdb alone, since no DNA is present to check it. This CDR3 is built from 14 residues. Germline V gene sequence: CDR1 DFQATT, CDR2 SNEGSKA (reference sequence). CDR3 protein: CSASGRGFTDTQYF.

This chain connects TRBV7-3 to TRBJ2-1; TCRdb lists TRBD2, though no DNA is available to test this call. CDR3 length: 14 amino acids. Germline CDR1 reads SGHTA; CDR2 reads FQGTGA. CDR3 region: CASSSQALGTEQFF.

The chain has TRBV19 and TRBJ2-7; the D call of TRBD1 rests on TCRdb alone, since no DNA is present to check it. This CDR3 spans 14 amino acids. CDR1 is LNHDA and CDR2 is SQIVND in the germline V gene (reference sequence). The CDR3: CASSTTGTSYEQYF. The full variable domain, completed using reference TRBV19 and TRBJ2-7, is DGGITQSPKYLFRKEGQNVTLSCEQNLNHDAMYWYRQDPGQGLRLIYYSQIVNDFQKGDIAEGYSVSREKKESFPLTVTSAQKNPTAFYLCASSTTGTSYEQYFGPGTRLTVT.

The chain recombines TRBV20-1 with TRBJ1-5. Germline CDR1 and CDR2: DFQATT and SNEGSKA (reference sequence). The CDR3 sequence is 12 residues long. The CDR3: CSALFSVQPQHF.

The gene calls are TRBV3-1 and TRBJ2-7. CDR3 length equals 15 residues. From germline, CDR1 is LGHDT and CDR2 YNNKEL (reference sequence). The CDR3 region is CASSRLLASSYEQYF.

This chain links TRBV7-2 with TRBJ2-7; the D gene TCRdb calls, TRBD2, cannot be checked with no DNA. There are 14 residues in the CDR3. Looked up from germline, CDR1 is SGHTA and CDR2 is FQGNSA. CDR3 loop: CASSRAGTAYEQYF.

The genes are TRBV20-1 and TRBJ2-7. The germline V gene has CDR1 DFQATT and CDR2 SNEGSKA (reference sequence). CDR3 size: 12 residues. CDR3 region: CSARDSAHEQYF.